This note documents a single T cell receptor (beta chain) sequence. Its specificity is unknown. The data derive from a study of blood T cells in healthy people across ages. Combining a sample-barcoded 5' primer with a J-beta primer mix, a second PCR ran for about 7 to 11 cycles. Researchers report that a template-switch adaptor with 12 random nucleotides tagged each cDNA molecule. TCRdb re-called the 5' RACE reads through MiXCR, storing one row per CDR3 protein. The repertoire has approximately 1,000,000 distinct CDR3 sequences, 40% to 55% of them found once; the top ten carry 18%. Whole-study results and caveats: For the donors, CMV status was unknown and possibly confounded expanded clonotype changes.

The donors, healthy Caucasians from Russia, were aged roughly 6 to 90. A minimum of 6 micrograms of total RNA was extracted per sample. This CDR3 is built from 16 residues. The ends were cut back, 5 bases at V and 4 bases at J, with 18 bases in the middle. Per germline, CDR1 SGHVS and CDR2 FQNEAQ. This chain uses TRBV7-8 with TRBJ1-5, with D possibly being TRBD1 (5 bases). This receptor was obtained from an older woman in good health. Sequenced: blood. CDR3: CASSPHPGRGNQPQHF. CDR3 sequence (DNA): TGTGCCAGCAGCCCTCATCCGGGGCGGGGAAATCAGCCCCAGCATTTT.